This T cell receptor beta chain was captured in a study of blood T cells in healthy people across ages. PCR was performed a second time for roughly 7 to 11 cycles using a sample-barcoded 5' primer and a J-beta primer mix. From the 5' RACE reads, TCRdb called clonotypes with MiXCR, one entry per CDR3 protein. The data show more than 900,000 distinct CDR3 sequences, with under 30% seen just once and around 0.75% held by the top ten. This clonotype was detected ten times or more. Trimming took off 0 bases at V and 3 bases at J, with 12 bases between the two ends. The CDR3 has 15 residues. The germline V gene encodes CDR1 MGHRA and CDR2 YSYEKL. A further study also used this sample, focusing on T cells of mothers and their children.

This TCR came from a girl under 10 years old in good health. Sequenced material: blood. The chain employs TRBV4-1 and TRBJ2-7, with D possibly being TRBD2 (5 bases). The CDR3 region is CASSQETTIGYEQYF. The CDR3 DNA reads as TGCGCCAGCAGCCAAGAAACGACTATCGGCTACGAGCAGTACTTC.